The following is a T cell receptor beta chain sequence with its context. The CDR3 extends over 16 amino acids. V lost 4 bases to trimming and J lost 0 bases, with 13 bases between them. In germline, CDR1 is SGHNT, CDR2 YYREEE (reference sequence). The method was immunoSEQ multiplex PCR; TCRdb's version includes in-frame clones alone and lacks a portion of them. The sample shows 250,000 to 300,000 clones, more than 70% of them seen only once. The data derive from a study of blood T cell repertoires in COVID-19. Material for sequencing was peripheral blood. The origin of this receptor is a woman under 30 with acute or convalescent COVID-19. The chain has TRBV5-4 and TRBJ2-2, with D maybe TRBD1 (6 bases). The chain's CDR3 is CASSPVGATNTGELFF. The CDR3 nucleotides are TGTGCCAGCAGCCCGGTGGGGGCTACGAACACCGGGGAGCTGTTTTTT.